The clone carrying this T cell receptor (beta chain) was found many times. The data originate from a study of T-cell memory formation after mild COVID-19. The CDR3 has 13 amino acids. The ends were cut back, 1 base at V and 5 bases at J, with 8 bases in the middle. Germline V gene lookup returns CDR1 LGHNA and CDR2 YSLEER. 5'RACE primed from the constant segment yielded TCR alpha and TCR beta cDNA libraries bearing sample barcodes and UMIs. TCRdb itself ran the 5' RACE reads through MiXCR, one entry per CDR3 protein. The sample consists of 250,000 to 300,000 distinct CDR3 sequences, 15% to 20% of them appearing once.

Sequenced sample: PBMCs or a T cell subset sorted from them (not recorded which). The V gene is TRBV4-3, the J gene TRBJ2-5; D call uncertain. The clonotype originates from a man between 18 and 35 years old who had mild COVID-19 (a few samples of this study predate the infection). Cell type and time point are not known. Here the CDR3 reads CASSQGSGETQYF. Here the CDR3 DNA reads TGCGCCAGCAGCCAAGGCAGTGGGGAGACCCAGTACTTC.